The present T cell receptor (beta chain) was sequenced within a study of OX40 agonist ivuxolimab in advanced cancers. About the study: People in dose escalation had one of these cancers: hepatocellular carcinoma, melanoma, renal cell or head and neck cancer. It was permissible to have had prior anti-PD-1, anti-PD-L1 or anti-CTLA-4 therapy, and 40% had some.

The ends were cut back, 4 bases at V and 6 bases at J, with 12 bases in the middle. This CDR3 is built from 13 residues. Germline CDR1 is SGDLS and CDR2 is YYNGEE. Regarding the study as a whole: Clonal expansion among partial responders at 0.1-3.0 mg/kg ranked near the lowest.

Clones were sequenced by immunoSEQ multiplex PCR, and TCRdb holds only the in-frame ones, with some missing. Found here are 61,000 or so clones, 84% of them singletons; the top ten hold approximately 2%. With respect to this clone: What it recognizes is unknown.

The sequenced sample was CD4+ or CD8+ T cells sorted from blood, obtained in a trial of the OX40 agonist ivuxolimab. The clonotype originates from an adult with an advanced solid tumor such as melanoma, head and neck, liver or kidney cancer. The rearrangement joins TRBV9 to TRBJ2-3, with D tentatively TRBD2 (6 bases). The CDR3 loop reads CASSPRLGDTQYF. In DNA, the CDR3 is TGTGCCAGCAGCCCCCGACTAGGGGATACGCAGTATTTT.